This TCR beta chain was captured in a study of OX40 agonist ivuxolimab in advanced cancers. Whole-study context: The eligibility criteria allowed prior anti-PD-1, anti-PD-L1 or anti-CTLA-4 therapy, and about 40% had some. Study results and limitations: Partial responders at 0.1-3.0 mg/kg had among the lowest clonal expansion.

Method: immunoSEQ multiplex PCR; TCRdb's copy keeps in-frame clones and lacks some. The sample has about 68,000 clones; 80% to 90% are singletons. About this clone: Its antigen is not known.

Germline V lookup: CDR1 PRHDT, CDR2 FYEKMQ (reference sequence). The V end lost 2 bases, the J end lost 3 bases, and 17 bases lay between the germline ends. The CDR3 is made up of 16 amino acids. Cycle 7 day 1, cycle 4 day 1, and baseline were the timepoints at which blood was sampled. This clonotype was sampled from an adult with an advanced solid tumor such as melanoma, head and neck, liver or kidney cancer. Sequencing used CD4+ or CD8+ T cells sorted from blood, obtained in a trial of the OX40 agonist ivuxolimab. The chain is built from TRBV13 and TRBJ2-7; perhaps TRBD2 as D (6 bases). CDR3 protein: CASSLRPGEGYYEQYF. CDR3 DNA sequence: TGTGCCAGCAGCTTACGACCGGGAGAAGGGTACTACGAGCAGTACTTC.